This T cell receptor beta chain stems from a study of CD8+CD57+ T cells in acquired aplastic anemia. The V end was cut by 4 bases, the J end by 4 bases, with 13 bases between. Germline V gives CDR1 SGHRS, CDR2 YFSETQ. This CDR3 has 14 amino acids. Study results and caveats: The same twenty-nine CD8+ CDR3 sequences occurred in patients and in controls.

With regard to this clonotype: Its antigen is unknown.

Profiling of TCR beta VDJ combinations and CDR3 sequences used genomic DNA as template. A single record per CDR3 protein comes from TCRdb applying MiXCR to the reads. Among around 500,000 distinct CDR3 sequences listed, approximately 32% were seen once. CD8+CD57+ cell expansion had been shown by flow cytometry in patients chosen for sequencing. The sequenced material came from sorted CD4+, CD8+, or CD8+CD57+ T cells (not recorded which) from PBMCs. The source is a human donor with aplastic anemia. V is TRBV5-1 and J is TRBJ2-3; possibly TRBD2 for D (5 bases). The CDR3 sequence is CASSPDYTPDTQYF. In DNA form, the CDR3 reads TGCGCCAGCAGCCCTGACTATACCCCAGATACGCAGTATTTT.